This TCR beta chain appears in the sequencing data of a study of T cells in Graves' hyperthyroidism and ophthalmopathy. Used for diagnoses were clinical symptoms, serum thyroxine and TRAb, thyroid ultrasound and orbital computed tomography. Preceding any ophthalmopathy symptoms, the blood sample dates from first hyperthyroidism diagnosis. CDR3 length equals 12 residues. Trimming cost V 4 bases and J 10 bases, with 11 bases left between them. Germline-derived CDR1 and CDR2 are LGHDT and YNNKEL (reference sequence). TCR beta CDR3 regions were amplified from RNA. The TCR CDR3 was amplified in a first-round RT-PCR using the HTBI primer set. TCRdb used MiXCR to reprocess the multiplex PCR reads, holding one entry per CDR3 protein. This sample carries under 750,000 distinct CDR3 sequences, about 19% of them seen once, and the ten largest clones take around 15%. Study results and limitations: Blood also showed most of the thyroid clonotypes that were expanded above 0.001. Stable hyperthyroidism was told apart from ophthalmopathy by a model built on 13 V-J features.

This clonotype appeared many times. What it recognizes is unknown. This receptor was obtained from a woman aged 45-60 years with Graves' hyperthyroidism that later progressed to Graves' ophthalmopathy. V gene TRBV3-1 combines with J gene TRBJ2-1; a weak D match, TRBD2 (6 bases). Sequenced material: blood. CDR3 nucleotide sequence: TGTGCCAGCAGCCTGCAGGCGGGGGAGCAGTTCTTC. Protein product: CASSLQAGEQFF.